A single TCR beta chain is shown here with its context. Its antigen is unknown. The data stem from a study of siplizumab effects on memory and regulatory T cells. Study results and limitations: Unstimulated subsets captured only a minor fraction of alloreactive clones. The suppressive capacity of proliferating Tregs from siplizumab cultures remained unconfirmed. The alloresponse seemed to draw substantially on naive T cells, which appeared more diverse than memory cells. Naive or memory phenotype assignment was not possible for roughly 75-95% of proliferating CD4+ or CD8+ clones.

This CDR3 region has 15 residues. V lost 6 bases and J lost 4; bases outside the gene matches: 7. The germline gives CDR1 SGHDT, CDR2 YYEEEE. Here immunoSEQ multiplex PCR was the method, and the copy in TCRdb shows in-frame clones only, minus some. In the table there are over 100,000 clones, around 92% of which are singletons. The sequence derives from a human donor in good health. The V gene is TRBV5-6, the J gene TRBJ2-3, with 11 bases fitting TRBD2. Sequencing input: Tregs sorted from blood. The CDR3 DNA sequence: TGTGCCAGCACCTCTAGCGGGGGGTCCGCAGATACGCAGTATTTT. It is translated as CASTSSGGSADTQYF.